The text below deals with one T cell receptor beta chain. Its antigen remains undetermined. Base quality data are lacking; no much larger clone is found one base away. The sequencer was an Illumina NovaSeq 6000. TCRalpha and TCRbeta cDNA libraries were constructed by 5'RACE with constant-segment primers, with sample barcodes and unique molecular identifiers being introduced. Trizol reagent was used to extract RNA from every sample. Library amplification was performed in two PCR steps, and a second sample barcode and Illumina TruSeq adapters were introduced in the second step. The libraries were sequenced on an Illumina NovaSeq using 2 x 150 bp paired-end reads. The authors' analysis ran thus. Reads were demultiplexed and collapsed into UMI-guided consensus sequences with migec v1.2.7. Using mixcr v2.1.11, UMI consensuses were aligned to TRA and TRB V and J templates and then assembled into clonotypes. Expanded or contracted clonotypes were those called significant by both edgeR and NoisET, with noise models trained on biological replicates. For edgeR calls, the cutoffs were a false discovery rate-adjusted p below 0.01 and a log2 fold-change threshold of 1. As an exploratory analysis of dynamics, max-normalized trajectories of the 1000 most abundant clonotypes were examined with PCA combined with hierarchical clustering. Separately sequenced CD4+ and CD8+ repertoires were used to assign a CD4 or CD8 phenotype to each responding clone. TCRdb reanalyzed the raw reads on its own, using fastp at Q25 for trimming and MiXCR for clone calling, and kept in-frame beta chains. One record per CDR3 amino acid sequence lists the most common genes and DNA. The authors' filters were not applied to this entry. This sample lists roughly 190,000 distinct CDR3 sequences; over 9.5% were detected once. Jointly, the top ten make up 3% to 3.5% of the sample.

Trimmed from V: 6 bases; trimmed from J: 0 bases; junction bases lacking a gene match: 8. The CDR3, from cysteine to phenylalanine, totals 15 residues. Of the read, only the CDR3 DNA is kept; its 45 bases are in frame from base 1. CDR1 and CDR2 are read off the germline V gene as MNHEY and SVGEGT. The entry originates in a study of T-cell memory formation after mild COVID-19 (dated by TCRdb to the early 2020s). Describing the broader study: Most TCR sequence clusters were specific to one of the two donors. T-cell clones expanding and contracting after mild COVID-19 in a couple of donors were tracked by longitudinal TCRalpha and TCRbeta repertoire sequencing. The cohort comprised two young, previously healthy adult volunteers, one female and one male.

Ficoll-Paque density gradient centrifugation was the method used to isolate PBMCs. Beyond this particular receptor, the publication reports: Contracting CD4+ clones were found mainly in CM and EM memory subsets, while CD8+ clones were enriched in EMRA. Clones that contracted from day 15 to 85 showed balanced CD4/CD8 phenotypes, whereas a second wave of clones that expanded from day 15 to 37 leaned towards CD4+. Some responding clones were detected in pre-infection memory, which suggested that pre-existing cross-reactive memory T cells had joined the SARS-CoV-2 response. Only a couple of mild cases were covered by the study, and larger cohorts that include severe cases with pre-infection samples were considered necessary. SARS-CoV-2 specificity of the second-wave clones peaking on day 37 was not confirmed.

The chain is made from TRBV6-2 or TRBV6-3 and TRBJ2-7, with 7 bases in between that match TRBD1. The sample comprised PBMCs or a T cell subset sorted from them (not recorded which). The sequence came from a man in his late teens or twenties who had mild COVID-19 (a few samples of this study predate the infection). The sample titles of this study are shuffled in the database, so cell type and time point are left out; the donor was told from shared clones. The DNA reads TGTGCCAGCAGGAACGGACAGGCTGCCTCCTACGAGCAGTACTTC. Its product reads: CASRNGQAASYEQYF.